The next 18 T cell receptor beta chains were all read from a single sample in a study of molecular identifiers for immune sequencing clone quantification. Each CDR3 protein gets one entry after TCRdb re-called the PCR reads with MiXCR. Among tens of thousands of distinct CDR3 sequences listed, about a sixth were seen once. The material sequenced was naive CD8+ T cells from blood, with Jurkat cell RNA spiked in. Subset given: FACS-sorted CD8+CD4-CCR7+CD45RA+ naive T cells. The receptors shown here come from a human donor in good health. Some libraries in this study had Jurkat cell RNA spiked in.

This clonotype showed up just a few times. The genes are TRBV5-4 and TRBJ1-4; 7 nucleotides agree with TRBD1. Trimming took 9 bases from V and 10 from J; bases not matched to a gene: 6. Germline CDR1 reads SGHNT; CDR2 reads YYREEE (reference sequence). This CDR3 has 11 residues. The CDR3 loop is CATTTGSKLFF. CDR3 in DNA: TGTGCCACCACGACAGGGTCAAAACTGTTTTTT.

The chain uses TRBV12-5 and TRBJ2-1, with 7 bases aligning to TRBD1. This CDR3 has 14 residues. Germline CDR1 LGHNT, CDR2 FRNRAP. The V and J ends lost 5 bases and 8 bases, in that order; junction bases with no gene match: 9. The CDR3, as DNA: TGTGCTAGTGGTAACGACAGGGTACTGGATGAGCAGTTCTTC. This sequence encodes CASGNDRVLDEQFF.

The V gene is TRBV12-3 or TRBV12-4, the J gene TRBJ2-7; D gene unclear. There are 13 residues in the CDR3. The CDR3 reads CTGSFTAAYEQYF. Written as DNA, the CDR3 is TGTACCGGCAGTTTTACGGCTGCCTACGAGCAGTACTTC.

The chain has TRBV20-1 and TRBJ2-1; 9 bases are a match to TRBD2. Germline values: CDR1 DFQATT, CDR2 SNEGSKA (reference sequence). The length of the CDR3 is 16 residues. Germline trimming cut 0 bases from V and 6 bases from J; bases unmatched to any gene: 9. The CDR3 DNA is TGCAGTGCTAGAGACGGGGTAGCGGGGGTCTCCAATGAGCAGTTCTTC. Protein: CSARDGVAGVSNEQFF.

In the case of this clonotype: Likely a read error: the CDR3 ends without its conserved phenylalanine or tryptophan. The rearrangement joins TRBV7-2 to TRBJ2-3, with 7 bases identical to TRBD2. The V gene's germline CDR1 is SGHTA and CDR2 FQGNSA. The V gene end was trimmed by 0 bases and the J gene end by 8 bases; junction bases not matched to a gene: 8. The CDR3 loop spans 15 amino acids. The CDR3 coding sequence is TGTGCCAGCAGCTTAGCGGGAGGGCCCCCAGGTACGCAGTATTAT. The encoded protein is CASSLAGGPPGTQYY.

This clonotype has ten or more counts. The chain employs TRBV5-1 and TRBJ2-5, with D unclear. The CDR3 is 12 amino acids. V shed 0 bases and J shed 14 bases, with 14 bases lying between them. CDR1 is SGHRS and CDR2 is YFSETQ in the germline V gene. The CDR3 sequence is CASSLERPPAYF. Here the CDR3 DNA reads TGCGCCAGCAGCTTGGAGAGGCCCCCGGCATACTTC. The whole variable domain, remainder taken from reference TRBV5-1 and TRBJ2-5, is KAGVTQTPRYLIKTRGQQVTLSCSPISGHRSVSWYQQTPGQGLQFLFEYFSETQRNKGNFPGRFSGRQFSNSRSEMNVSTLELGDSALYLCASSLERPPAYFGPGTRLLVL.

The chain combines TRBV27 with TRBJ2-4, with D possibly matching TRBD1 (6 bases). This CDR3 is 15 amino acids long. The V gene lost 0 bases and the J gene lost 2 bases, with 8 bases spanning the gap. Germline lookup yields CDR1 MNHEY and CDR2 SMNVEV (reference sequence). The CDR3 reads CASSLSGHTKNIQYF. As DNA, the CDR3 is TGTGCCAGCAGTTTATCGGGACACACCAAAAACATTCAGTACTTC.

A remark on this clonotype: As the CDR3 is not closed by the conserved phenylalanine or tryptophan, this likely results from a read error. The chain combines TRBV6-6 with TRBJ1-1, with a possible D match to TRBD1 (6 bases). From germline, CDR1 is MNHNY and CDR2 SVGAGI (reference sequence). The CDR3 totals 16 residues. V was cut by 5 bases and J by 0 bases, with 16 bases left in between. The CDR3 here is CASSPEDRVMNTEAFI. The DNA of the CDR3 is TGTGCCAGCAGTCCCGAGGACAGAGTTATGAACACTGAAGCTTTCATT.

The sample holds many counts of this clonotype. V usage is TRBV6-5 and J usage is TRBJ2-5; a possible D gene is TRBD2 (6 bases). The CDR3 is 15 residues long. The ends were cut back, 0 bases at V and 1 base at J, with 9 bases in the middle. Germline V gene sequence: CDR1 MNHEY, CDR2 SVGAGI. The CDR3 loop reads CASSYSAGPQETQYF. The CDR3 region has the DNA TGTGCCAGCAGTTACTCTGCGGGACCCCAAGAGACCCAGTACTTC.

This clonotype rates as medium-sized. The V call is TRBV28, the J call TRBJ2-3, with 9 bases aligning to TRBD2. Germline assignment: CDR1 MDHEN and CDR2 SYDVKM. This CDR3 spans 17 amino acids. Trimming took 6 bases from V and 1 from J; bases not matched to a gene: 11. The CDR3 protein is CASRASGMVLGTDTQYF. The CDR3 coding sequence is TGTGCCAGCAGGGCTAGCGGGATGGTCTTGGGCACAGATACGCAGTATTTT. The complete variable domain, with remaining parts taken from reference TRBV28 and TRBJ2-3, reads DVKVTQSSRYLVKRTGEKVFLECVQDMDHENMFWYRQDPGLGLRLIYFSYDVKMKEKGDIPEGYSVSREKKERFSLILESASTNQTSMYLCASRASGMVLGTDTQYFGPGTRLTVL.

This clonotype appeared many times. The rearrangement uses TRBV19 and TRBJ2-3, with D tentatively TRBD2 (5 bases). The V gene lost 1 base and the J gene lost 1 base, with 15 bases spanning the gap. The CDR3 covers 17 residues. Germline V gives CDR1 LNHDA, CDR2 SQIVND (reference sequence). CDR3 sequence (DNA): TGTGCCAGTAGTATAGCCGAGGGAGTGATCGGCACAGATACGCAGTATTTT. It yields the protein CASSIAEGVIGTDTQYF.

The rearrangement uses TRBV7-8 and TRBJ2-1; unclear D gene. V lost 0 bases to trimming and J lost 7 bases, with 10 bases between them. The CDR3 sequence is 14 residues long. Germline CDR1 is SGHVS and CDR2 is FQNEAQ. CDR3 bases: TGTGCCAGCAGCTTAGCGTCCCTGGGAAATGAGCAGTTCTTC. Residues: CASSLASLGNEQFF. Full variable domain (outside the CDR3, taken from reference TRBV7-8 and TRBJ2-1): GAGVSQSPRYKVAKRGQDVALRCDPISGHVSLFWYQQALGQGPEFLTYFQNEAQLDKSGLPSDRFFAERPEGSVSTLKIQRTQQEDSAVYLCASSLASLGNEQFFGPGTRLTVL.

The chain has TRBV19 and TRBJ1-2, with D tentatively TRBD1 (6 bases). V was shortened by 10 bases and J by 3 bases, with 21 bases between the two germline ends. CDR3 length: 15 amino acids. From germline, CDR1 is LNHDA and CDR2 SQIVND (reference sequence). CDR3 sequence reads: CATRGGLAGDYGYTF. CDR3 sequence (DNA): TGTGCCACCCGGGGGGGACTCGCAGGGGACTATGGCTACACCTTC. The variable domain in full, completed from reference TRBV19 and TRBJ1-2, reads DGGITQSPKYLFRKEGQNVTLSCEQNLNHDAMYWYRQDPGQGLRLIYYSQIVNDFQKGDIAEGYSVSREKKESFPLTVTSAQKNPTAFYLCATRGGLAGDYGYTFGSGTRLTVV.

In its sample, this clonotype was seen many times. The chain has TRBV5-5 and TRBJ2-7; D is ambiguous. Germline assignment: CDR1 SGHKS and CDR2 YYEKEE (reference sequence). This CDR3 has 15 amino acids. Trimming left V 4 bases short and J 0 bases short, with 14 bases between. The CDR3 nucleotides read TGTGCCAGCAGCCCGACATCCCGGACCTCCTACGAGCAGTACTTC. It yields the protein CASSPTSRTSYEQYF.

This clonotype showed up many times. The CDR3 sequence is CSARHRAFSTDTQYF. The CDR3 region has the DNA TGCAGTGCTCGACACCGGGCTTTTAGCACAGATACGCAGTATTTT. The chain has TRBV20-1 and TRBJ2-3; D call uncertain. The germline CDR1 and CDR2 sequences are DFQATT and SNEGSKA (reference sequence). The CDR3 is made up of 15 amino acids. V was shortened by 5 bases and J by 0 bases, with 15 bases between the two germline ends.

This clonotype was seen many times. V is TRBV19 and J is TRBJ1-1; no reliable D call. Germline assignment: CDR1 LNHDA and CDR2 SQIVND (reference sequence). The V end lost 5 bases, the J end lost 0 bases, and 10 bases lay between the germline ends. This CDR3 comprises 14 residues. This CDR3 reads CASSYGRMNTEAFF. The DNA for the CDR3 is TGTGCCAGTAGTTATGGCCGAATGAACACTGAAGCTTTCTTT.

This rearrangement joins TRBV28 to TRBJ1-1; D not resolved. The CDR3 is 13 amino acids. Germline lookup yields CDR1 MDHEN and CDR2 SYDVKM. The V and J ends lost 6 bases and 5 bases respectively, with 13 bases between them. CDR3 DNA: TGTGCCAGCAGCCCAGGAAAGAGGACTGAAGCTTTCTTT. Its translation is CASSPGKRTEAFF.

This clonotype showed up many times. V gene TRBV6-6 combines with J gene TRBJ2-1; D is ambiguous. CDR3 length: 17 residues. Germline-derived CDR1 and CDR2 are MNHNY and SVGAGI (reference sequence). V gave up 2 bases and J gave up 0 bases, with 14 bases separating them. CDR3 nucleotides: TGTGCCAGCAGTTACACGGAGCCTCTAGGCTCCTACAATGAGCAGTTCTTC. Encoded protein: CASSYTEPLGSYNEQFF.